Listed below are T cell receptor beta chains from one sample, sequenced in a study of ipilimumab plus nivolumab after autologous stem cell transplantation. Here immunoSEQ multiplex PCR was the method, and the copy in TCRdb shows in-frame clones only, minus some. The sample records about 16,000 clones, approximately 71% being singletons. Specimen: PBMCs, collected in a trial of ipilimumab plus nivolumab as post-transplant consolidation. Receptors were obtained from a male donor with diffuse large B-cell lymphoma. The conserved cysteine and the conserved F or W are not part of the CDR3 here. Clone size appears in some rows only: once, few, many, or a class for an expanded clone.

NA	TRBV7-8	TRBJ2-1	ASGRGQPYNEQF
NA	TRBV9	TRBJ2-1	ASSDRTGGQGSGSPEQF
NA	TRBV19	TRBJ2-6	ASKRAGANVLT
NA	TRBV2	TRBJ1-2	ASRGNYGYT
NA	TRBV6-4	TRBJ1-1	ASSESSGTEAF
NA	TRBV6-6	TRBJ2-3	ASSWTGEGTDTQY
NA	TRBV7-9	TRBJ2-6	ASSPDRAGANVLT
NA	TRBV28	TRBJ2-3	ASTGVADTQY
NA	TRBV5-1	TRBJ2-1	ASSPYTDNEQF
few	TRBV10-3	TRBJ2-5	AIRKGPREETQY
NA	TRBV7-2	TRBJ2-7	ASSPGNYGYEQY
NA	TRBV4-2	TRBJ1-1	ASSQGPAEAF
NA	TRBV5-1	TRBJ2-7	ASSPAGTPGYEQY
NA	TRBV18	TRBJ1-2	ASSPGQDNYGYT
NA	TRBV11-1	TRBJ1-2	ASSERSAGKTYGYT
many	TRBV6-7	TRBJ1-1	ASSYSGCRPPEAF
NA	TRBV6-5	TRBJ2-3	ASSYGAGGGNTQY
NA	TRBV5-1	TRBJ2-7	ASSLIPLSYEQY
NA	TRBV11-3	TRBJ2-2	ASSLTSLGTGELF
few	TRBV18	TRBJ2-5	ASSPATDHQETQY
NA	TRBV19	TRBJ1-5	ASSPGPNQPQH
NA	TRBV9	TRBJ2-2	ASSAGVTGELF
NA	TRBV5-1	TRBJ2-2	ASSYGTGSGELF
NA	TRBV5-1	TRBJ2-7	ASSPTGGSSYEQY
NA	TRBV15	TRBJ2-1	ATSTGLSSYNEQF
NA	TRBV19	TRBJ2-5	ASSIQGAGETQY
NA	TRBV7-6	TRBJ2-3	ASSFSVGPDTQY
few	TRBV30	TRBJ2-3	AWSVLALTDTQY
NA	TRBV6-1	TRBJ1-3	ASSEGVKAGGNTIY
NA	TRBV7-3	TRBJ2-1	ASSSSGRAINEQF
NA	TRBV30	TRBJ1-1	AWRPGGREAF
NA	TRBV11-2	TRBJ2-3	ASSLLVTDTQY
NA	TRBV5-1	TRBJ2-3	ASSWGLFADTQY
few	TRBV4-2	TRBJ2-3	ASSQGPGGRTDTQY
NA	TRBV27	TRBJ2-1	ASSYAGASGRGIEQF
NA	TRBV19	TRBJ1-5	ASSIRDASNQPQH